The 13 T cell receptor beta chains in this list originate from one sample, sequenced in a study of shared clonotypes between healthy human individuals (dated by TCRdb to 2018 to 2020). The library was generated by the immunoSEQ multiplex PCR assay. The source is immuneACCESS, and TCRdb retained only in-frame sequences with V and J called. Part of the clones is not carried over; for the studies checked, unresolved V genes explain less than half of this, and the remainder is unexplained. Across this sample there are about half a million clones, with around 79% seen only once. The ten biggest clones cover roughly 13% of the sample. The sequenced sample was PBMCs. The receptors stem from a middle-aged woman in good health. Some clones in this sample may be carry-over from other donors' samples.

The chain recombines TRBV9 with TRBJ2-3, with TRBD2 matching over 12 bases. In germline, CDR1 is SGDLS, CDR2 YYNGEE. CDR3 length equals 16 residues. The V and J ends lost 3 bases and 3 bases, in that order; junction bases with no gene match: 5. Written as DNA, the CDR3 is TGTGCCAGCAGCGCCCATGGGACTAGCGGGACAGATACGCAGTATTTT. Translating gives CASSAHGTSGTDTQYF.

V usage is TRBV18 and J usage is TRBJ2-3; D gene unclear. The germline V and J ends were trimmed by 6 bases and 1 base, with 20 bases remaining between them. Germline CDR1 KGHSH, CDR2 LQKENI. The CDR3 is made up of 17 amino acids. CDR3 region: CASSLGPTASGTDTQYF. CDR3 nucleotide sequence: TGTGCCAGCTCCCTCGGACCTACCGCCTCGGGCACAGATACGCAGTATTTT.

The V call is TRBV29-1, the J call TRBJ2-3; D is perhaps TRBD2 (7 bases). The V gene lost 8 bases and the J gene lost 5 bases, with 14 bases spanning the gap. Per the germline V gene, CDR1 is SQVTM and CDR2 is ANQGSEA. There are 12 residues in the CDR3. The CDR3 nucleotides read TGCAGCTCCGGGGGGCTAGGAGATACGCAGTATTTT. Its protein is CSSGGLGDTQYF.

This clone was detected only a few times. One end of the junction is discordant with germline, which a read error may explain. The chain combines TRBV28 with TRBJ1-1, with D uncertain. There are 13 residues in the CDR3. Germline V gives CDR1 MDHEN, CDR2 SYDVKM. CDR3 sequence (DNA): TGTGCCACCAGTGTGACATCGAACACTGAAGCTTTCTTT. It translates to CATSVTSNTEAFF.

This rearrangement joins TRBV7-8 to TRBJ1-1, with D perhaps matching TRBD1 (5 bases). V gave up 1 base and J gave up 4 bases, with 13 bases separating them. Germline V gene data show CDR1 as SGHVS and CDR2 as FQNEAQ. The CDR3 has 15 residues. The CDR3 protein is CASSLGPGGPTEAFF. The CDR3 region has the DNA TGTGCCAGCAGCTTAGGACCCGGGGGTCCCACTGAAGCTTTCTTT.

The chain uses TRBV19 and TRBJ2-2; D may be TRBD2 (6 bases). Trimming pared 3 bases from V and 3 bases from J, leaving 11 bases between. Germline V gene data show CDR1 as LNHDA and CDR2 as SQIVND (reference sequence). CDR3 length equals 15 residues. Here the CDR3 DNA reads TGTGCCAGTAGTATCGCCGGGAGTTACACCGGGGAGCTGTTTTTT. Residues: CASSIAGSYTGELFF.

The chain couples TRBV5-1 to TRBJ2-1, with 8 bases lining up with TRBD2. Trimming removed 7 bases from V and 5 bases from J; junction bases left unmatched: 11. CDR3 size: 15 residues. Looked up from germline, CDR1 is SGHRS and CDR2 is YFSETQ. The CDR3 coding sequence is TGCGCCAGCGGGCTACGGGGGGGCAAGGACAATGAGCAGTTCTTC. Protein product: CASGLRGGKDNEQFF.

Notes on this clone: The sample holds other DNA sequences that translate to the same CDR3. V usage is TRBV18 and J usage is TRBJ2-7; no reliable D call. The CDR3 spans 13 residues. V dropped 3 bases and J dropped 0 bases, with 6 bases sitting between them. Germline CDR1 KGHSH, CDR2 LQKENI. The CDR3 here is CASSPLSSYEQYF. DNA for the CDR3: TGTGCCAGCTCACCCCTAAGCTCCTACGAGCAGTACTTC. The entire variable domain, with the rest obtained from reference TRBV18 and TRBJ2-7, is as follows: NAGVMQNPRHLVRRRGQEARLRCSPMKGHSHVYWYRQLPEEGLKFMVYLQKENIIDESGMPKERFSAEFPKEGPSILRIQQVVRGDSAAYFCASSPLSSYEQYFGPGTRLTVT.

The V call is TRBV5-1, the J call TRBJ2-7; 7 nucleotides line up with TRBD1. V lost 4 bases, J lost 0 bases, and 4 bases stayed unmatched. This CDR3 spans 14 amino acids. Looked up from germline, CDR1 is SGHRS and CDR2 is YFSETQ. CDR3 sequence reads: CASSTDRRSYEQYF. The CDR3, as DNA: TGCGCCAGCAGCACGGACAGGCGCTCCTACGAGCAGTACTTC.

Remarks on this clone: Other DNA sequences in the same sample also yield this CDR3. The rearrangement uses TRBV19 and TRBJ2-6; D may match TRBD1 or TRBD2 (6 bases each). The germline V gene has CDR1 LNHDA and CDR2 SQIVND (reference sequence). The CDR3 covers 14 residues. V was trimmed by 4 bases and J by 4 bases, leaving 8 bases between them. CDR3 region: CASSTGAGANVLTF. As DNA, the CDR3 is TGTGCCAGTAGTACGGGGGCCGGGGCCAACGTCCTGACTTTC.

Comment on this clone: Being one base from a much bigger clone, this may be a read error. Distinct nucleotide sequences in the sample also encode this CDR3. The chain has TRBV7-2 and TRBJ2-7, with TRBD2 identical over 16 bases. V dropped 4 bases and J dropped 4; count of bases not matched to a gene: 1. Looked up from germline, CDR1 is SGHTA and CDR2 is FQGNSA. The length of the CDR3 is 15 residues. CDR3 sequence reads: CASSSGLAGGYEQYF. The CDR3 region has the DNA TGTGCCAGCAGCTCGGGACTAGCGGGAGGGTACGAGCAGTACTTC.

The genes are TRBV5-1 and TRBJ1-3, with a possible D match to TRBD1 (6 bases). The length of the CDR3 is 16 residues. Germline V gene lookup returns CDR1 SGHRS and CDR2 YFSETQ. Trimming shortened V by 0 bases and J by 3 bases, and 13 bases separated the two germline ends. In DNA, the CDR3 is TGCGCCAGCAGCTTGGCGGGGGCTTGGTTTGGAAACACCATATATTTT. This sequence encodes CASSLAGAWFGNTIYF.

The genes are TRBV6-1 and TRBJ1-2, with D unclear. Germline loops: CDR1 MNHNS, CDR2 SASEGT. V lost 2 bases to trimming and J lost 11 bases, with 12 bases between them. CDR3 length: 12 amino acids. CDR3 coding DNA: TGTGCCAGCAGTGAAAAGGCCTGGATTTACACCTTC. Translated, it gives CASSEKAWIYTF.